These 22 T cell receptor beta chains came from one sample sequenced in a study of technical replicates of blood from a few donors. Sequencing used immunoSEQ multiplex PCR; TCRdb keeps in-frame clones, though not all of them. The sample consists of more than 90,000 clones, nearly 97% of them appearing once. Sequencing input: T cells isolated from PBMCs. These receptors were collected from a human donor in good health.

The V and J genes are TRBV5-5 and TRBJ1-1; the match to TRBD1 covers 7 bases. The germline CDR1 and CDR2 sequences are SGHKS and YYEKEE (reference sequence). Unmatched junction bases numbered 6, after V lost 0 bases and J lost 7 bases. The CDR3 sequence is 14 residues long. The CDR3 loop reads CASSLAGTVGEAFF. The CDR3, as DNA: TGTGCCAGCAGCTTGGCTGGGACAGTAGGTGAAGCTTTCTTT.

The CDR3 DNA reads as TGTGCCAGCAGTTACGACAGGGCTAATTCACCCCTCCACTTT. This encodes CASSYDRANSPLHF. V usage is TRBV6-5 and J usage is TRBJ1-6; 7 bases line up with TRBD1. Germline loops: CDR1 MNHEY, CDR2 SVGAGI. J gave up 6 bases and V 2 bases, and 1 base lay outside the gene matches. The CDR3 contains 14 residues.

The chain is built from TRBV2 and TRBJ2-7; 7 bases map to TRBD1. Germline-derived CDR1 and CDR2 are SNHLY and FYNNEI. V was pared by 3 bases and J by 3 bases, with 5 bases of the junction left unmatched. CDR3 length: 14 amino acids. The CDR3 bases are TGTGCCAGCAGTGATCAGGGGGTGATCTACGAGCAGTACTTC. Translated: CASSDQGVIYEQYF.

The chain joins TRBV7-8 to TRBJ2-7; TRBD1 might be the D (6 bases). Germline V gene lookup returns CDR1 SGHVS and CDR2 FQNEAQ. The germline V and J ends were trimmed by 3 bases and 0 bases, with 12 bases remaining between them. The CDR3 contains 15 residues. In nucleotides, the CDR3 is TGTGCCAGCAGCTTCGTACAGGGCCCCTCCTACGAGCAGTACTTC. Translation: CASSFVQGPSYEQYF.

J is TRBJ1-4 and V is TRBV5-1; no definite D call. Germline V gives CDR1 SGHRS, CDR2 YFSETQ. V shed 4 bases and J shed 7 bases, with 14 bases lying between them. CDR3 length: 14 amino acids. CDR3 nucleotide sequence: TGCGCCAGCAGCCCGGGAGAGTCGGCTGAAAAACTGTTTTTT. Translation gives CASSPGESAEKLFF.

V is TRBV9 and J is TRBJ2-3, with 14 bases lining up with TRBD2. This CDR3 is 19 amino acids long. The trim removed 0 bases at V and 2 bases at J, leaving 8 bases unmatched. Germline lookup yields CDR1 SGDLS and CDR2 YYNGEE. Here the CDR3 DNA reads TGTGCCAGCAGCGTAGCGACTAGCGGGGGGGCCGGGGACACAGATACGCAGTATTTT. It specifies CASSVATSGGAGDTDTQYF.

This clone was found once. The V gene is TRBV30, the J gene TRBJ1-3; D not resolved. CDR1 is GTSNPN, CDR2 SVGIG, per germline (reference sequence). The germline V and J ends were trimmed by 4 bases and 0 bases, with 10 bases remaining between them. This CDR3 is 14 amino acids long. The CDR3 DNA is TGTGCCTGGACTACGGGAAACTCTGGAAACACCATATATTTT. It specifies CAWTTGNSGNTIYF.

The gene calls are TRBV27 and TRBJ2-3; no clear D. This CDR3 is built from 13 residues. CDR1 and CDR2 from the germline V gene are MNHEY and SMNVEV (reference sequence). V was cut by 8 bases and J by 2 bases, with 11 bases left in between. The CDR3 is CASYRDNTDTQYF. The DNA for the CDR3 is TGTGCCAGCTATCGAGACAACACAGATACGCAGTATTTT.

The genes are TRBV19 and TRBJ1-1, with unresolved D. This CDR3 is built from 15 residues. CDR1 and CDR2 (germline): LNHDA, SQIVND (reference sequence). V lost 3 bases and J lost 5, with 16 bases in between. The CDR3 sequence: CASSIGGLGYTEAFF. CDR3 bases: TGTGCCAGTAGTATCGGCGGGCTGGGCTATACTGAAGCTTTCTTT.

This chain uses TRBV6-1 with TRBJ1-1; D gene ambiguous. The CDR3 runs 13 residues. Germline lookup yields CDR1 MNHNS and CDR2 SASEGT. Trimming took off 6 bases at V and 0 bases at J, with 8 bases between the two ends. CDR3 bases: TGTGCCAGCAGGGGAGCGTTGAACACTGAAGCTTTCTTT. It codes for CASRGALNTEAFF.

This chain links TRBV7-9 with TRBJ1-1; no clear D. This CDR3 is built from 14 residues. Trimming stripped 0 bases from V and 5 bases from J, with 10 bases between. The V gene's germline CDR1 is SEHNR and CDR2 FQNEAQ (reference sequence). The CDR3 sequence: CASSLASGWTEAFF. CDR3 in DNA: TGTGCCAGCAGCTTAGCCTCGGGGTGGACTGAAGCTTTCTTT.

The chain combines TRBV28 with TRBJ2-7; 7 bases align to TRBD1. CDR1 is MDHEN and CDR2 is SYDVKM in the germline V gene. Unmatched junction bases numbered 4, after V lost 2 bases and J lost 6 bases. The CDR3 covers 13 residues. Here the CDR3 reads CASSLRGLGEQYF. The CDR3 DNA follows: TGTGCCAGCAGTTTAAGGGGGCTCGGCGAGCAGTACTTC.

The V gene is TRBV27, the J gene TRBJ2-1; 10 positions match TRBD2. Germline V CDR1 and CDR2: MNHEY, SMNVEV (reference sequence). The CDR3 covers 16 residues. With 3 bases clipped from V and 5 bases from J, the junction kept 7 bases outside the gene matches. The CDR3 coding sequence is TGTGCCAGCAGTTTGTACCTAGCGGGAGTTAACAATGAGCAGTTCTTC. Translation gives CASSLYLAGVNNEQFF.

The chain has TRBV5-1 and TRBJ2-3, with D perhaps TRBD1 or TRBD2 (10 bases each). With 4 bases removed from V and 3 bases from J, the gap between germline ends came to 33 bases. The CDR3 has 21 amino acids. Germline V gene data show CDR1 as SGHRS and CDR2 as YFSETQ. As DNA, the CDR3 is TGCGCCAGCAGCGTAGGGACAGGGGAGGGTTCTAGCGGGAGATCAACAGATACGCAGTATTTT. Translating it yields CASSVGTGEGSSGRSTDTQYF.

The rearrangement links TRBV12-5 to TRBJ1-6; TRBD1 aligns across 9 bases. CDR1 LGHNT and CDR2 FRNRAP come from the germline V gene. With 4 bases clipped from V and 8 bases from J, the junction kept 3 bases outside the gene matches. CDR3 length: 14 amino acids. The CDR3 nucleotides are TGTGCTAGTGGTTCGGGACAGGGATATTCACCCCTCCACTTT. Residues: CASGSGQGYSPLHF. The whole variable domain, remainder taken from reference TRBV12-5 and TRBJ1-6, is DARVTQTPRHKVTEMGQEVTMRCQPILGHNTVFWYRQTMMQGLELLAYFRNRAPLDDSGMPKDRFSAEMPDATLATLKIQPSEPRDSAVYFCASGSGQGYSPLHFGNGTRLTVT.

Worth noting for this clone: The same CDR3 also results from other DNA sequences found in this sample. The CDR3 loop reads CATSRDLETQYF. The CDR3, as DNA: TGTGCCACCAGCAGAGATCTGGAGACCCAGTACTTC. The V gene is TRBV15, the J gene TRBJ2-5; no reliable D call. This CDR3 comprises 12 residues. Trimming removed 0 bases at V and 5 bases at J, with 4 bases between. Germline V gene lookup returns CDR1 LNHNV and CDR2 YYDKDF (reference sequence). The whole variable domain, filled in from reference TRBV15 and TRBJ2-5, reads DAMVIQNPRYQVTQFGKPVTLSCSQTLNHNVMYWYQQKSSQAPKLLFHYYDKDFNNEADTPDNFQSRRPNTSFCFLDIRSPGLGDTAMYLCATSRDLETQYFGPGTRLLVL.

The chain links TRBV10-1 to TRBJ1-4; 10 positions agree with TRBD1. The CDR3 runs to 17 residues. J was trimmed by 4 bases and V by 2 bases; bases with no gene match: 7. The germline CDR1 and CDR2 sequences are WNHNN and SYGVQD (reference sequence). In DNA, the CDR3 is TGCGCCAGCAGTGAGGTGGACAGGGGGGCGGTTAATGAAAAACTGTTTTTT. Translated, it gives CASSEVDRGAVNEKLFF.

The chain recombines TRBV13 with TRBJ2-6; maybe TRBD2 (5 bases). V gave up 3 bases and J gave up 0 bases, with 12 bases separating them. CDR1 is PRHDT, CDR2 FYEKMQ, per germline (reference sequence). CDR3 length: 17 amino acids. CDR3 nucleotides: TGTGCCAGCAGCTTTTGGGAGAGTAGCTCTGGGGCCAACGTCCTGACTTTC. Translated, it gives CASSFWESSSGANVLTF.

The chain joins TRBV15 to TRBJ2-3; the match to TRBD2 covers 9 bases. Germline V gene sequence: CDR1 LNHNV, CDR2 YYDKDF (reference sequence). The CDR3 consists of 19 residues. V was pared by 2 bases and J by 2 bases, with 14 bases of the junction left unmatched. CDR3 coding DNA: TGTGCCACCAGCAGACCCCGCAGCCTAGCGGGGACCCACACAGATACGCAGTATTTT. Residues: CATSRPRSLAGTHTDTQYF.

V is TRBV28 and J is TRBJ2-4; maybe TRBD2 (6 bases). Trimming pared 1 base from V and 3 bases from J, leaving 22 bases between. The CDR3 length is 19 residues. The germline gives CDR1 MDHEN, CDR2 SYDVKM. The CDR3 reads CASSLSVLMAGIGKNIQYF. The DNA for the CDR3 is TGTGCCAGCAGTTTATCGGTTTTGATGGCGGGAATAGGCAAAAACATTCAGTACTTC.

The CDR3 DNA reads as TGCAGCGTTCTGGGTCGTGCTGGCAGGGGGGCCATCGCGAACACCGGGGAGCTGTTTTTT. It translates to CSVLGRAGRGAIANTGELFF. The V gene is TRBV29-1, the J gene TRBJ2-2, with a possible D match to TRBD1 (7 bases). The CDR3 spans 20 residues. V was clipped by 5 bases and J by 0 bases, with 28 bases between them. Germline V gene lookup returns CDR1 SQVTM and CDR2 ANQGSEA.

The genes are TRBV9 and TRBJ1-5, with no clear D. Between the trimmed V and J ends, which lost 0 bases and 6 bases, there was a span of 10 bases. This CDR3 spans 14 amino acids. Germline-derived CDR1 and CDR2 are SGDLS and YYNGEE. The CDR3 sequence is CASSVEVGGQPQHF. Written as DNA, the CDR3 is TGTGCCAGCAGCGTAGAGGTTGGCGGTCAGCCCCAGCATTTT.